This note documents a single T cell receptor beta chain sequence. This sample was included in a study of T cells in localized non-small cell lung cancer. The CDR3 runs 13 residues. V lost 5 bases to trimming and J lost 4 bases; unmatched junction nucleotides: 4. The germline CDR1 and CDR2 sequences are LNHDA and SQIVND (reference sequence). Assay used: immunoSEQ multiplex PCR; TCRdb lists only in-frame clones, some missing. Of about 40,000 clones listed, approximately 80% were seen once; the top ten hold approximately 7.4%. The rearrangement joins TRBV19 to TRBJ1-2, with 7 bases matching TRBD1. Material: peripheral blood mononuclear cells, obtained before any cancer treatment. The clonotype was recovered from a male donor older than 55 with stage II lung adenocarcinoma. CDR3 in amino acids: CASSFRGLYGYTF. CDR3 in DNA: TGTGCCAGTAGTTTTAGGGGGCTCTATGGCTACACCTTC.